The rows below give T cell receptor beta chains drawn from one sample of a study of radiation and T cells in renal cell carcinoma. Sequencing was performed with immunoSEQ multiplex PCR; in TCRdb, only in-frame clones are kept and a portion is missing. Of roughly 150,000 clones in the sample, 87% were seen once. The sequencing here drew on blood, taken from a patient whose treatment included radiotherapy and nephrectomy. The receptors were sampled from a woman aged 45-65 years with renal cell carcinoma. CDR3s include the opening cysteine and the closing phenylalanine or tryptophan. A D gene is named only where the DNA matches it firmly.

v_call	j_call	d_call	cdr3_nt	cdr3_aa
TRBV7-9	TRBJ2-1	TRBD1	TGTGCCAGCAGCTTAGCCGGGTCAGGACAGGGGTTTAGTGAGCAGTTCTTC	CASSLAGSGQGFSEQFF
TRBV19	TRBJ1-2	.	TGTGCCAGTAGCGCCGGAAGGGAGAATGGCTACACCTTC	CASSAGRENGYTF
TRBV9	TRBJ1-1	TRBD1	TGTGCCAGCAGCTTACGAGACAGGGGGGCTGAAGCTTTCTTT	CASSLRDRGAEAFF
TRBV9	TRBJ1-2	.	TGTGCCAGCAGCGTAGTGGCAGACTCTAACTATGGCTACACCTTC	CASSVVADSNYGYTF
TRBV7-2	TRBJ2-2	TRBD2	TGTGCCAGCAGCATTGGACTAGCGGGGGGGCTTGGCACCGGGGAGCTGTTTTTT	CASSIGLAGGLGTGELFF
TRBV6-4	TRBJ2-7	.	TGTGCCAGCAGTAGGTCGGGGGAGCAGTACTTC	CASSRSGEQYF
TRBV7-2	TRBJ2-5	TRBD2	TGTGCCAGCAGCTTAGCGCCGGGACTAGCGATGCAAGAGACCCAGTACTTC	CASSLAPGLAMQETQYF
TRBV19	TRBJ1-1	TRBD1	TGTGCCAGTAGTACCCCACGGACAGGGAAGTTGACTGAAGCTTTCTTT	CASSTPRTGKLTEAFF
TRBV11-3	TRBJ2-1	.	TGTGCCAGCAGCTTAGATACGAGAAATGAGCAGTTCTTC	CASSLDTRNEQFF
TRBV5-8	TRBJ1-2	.	TGTGCCAGCAGCTTGGTCCGGGCCTGGGGAGGCTACACCTTC	CASSLVRAWGGYTF